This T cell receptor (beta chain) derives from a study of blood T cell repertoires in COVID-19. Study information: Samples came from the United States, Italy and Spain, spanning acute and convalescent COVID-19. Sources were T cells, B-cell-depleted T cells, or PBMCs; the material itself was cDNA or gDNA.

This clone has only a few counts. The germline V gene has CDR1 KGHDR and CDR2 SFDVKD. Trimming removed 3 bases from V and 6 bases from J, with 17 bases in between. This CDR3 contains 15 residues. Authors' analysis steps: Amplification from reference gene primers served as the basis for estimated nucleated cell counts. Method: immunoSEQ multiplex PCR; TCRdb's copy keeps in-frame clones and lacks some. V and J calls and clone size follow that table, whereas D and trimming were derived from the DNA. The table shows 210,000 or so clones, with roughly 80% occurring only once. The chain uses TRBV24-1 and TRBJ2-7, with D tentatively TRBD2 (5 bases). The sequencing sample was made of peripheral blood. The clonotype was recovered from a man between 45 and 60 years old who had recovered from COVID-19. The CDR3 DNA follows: TGTGCCACCAGTGATACCGGGTCTACGGGGTCCGAGCAGTACTTC. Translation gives CATSDTGSTGSEQYF.